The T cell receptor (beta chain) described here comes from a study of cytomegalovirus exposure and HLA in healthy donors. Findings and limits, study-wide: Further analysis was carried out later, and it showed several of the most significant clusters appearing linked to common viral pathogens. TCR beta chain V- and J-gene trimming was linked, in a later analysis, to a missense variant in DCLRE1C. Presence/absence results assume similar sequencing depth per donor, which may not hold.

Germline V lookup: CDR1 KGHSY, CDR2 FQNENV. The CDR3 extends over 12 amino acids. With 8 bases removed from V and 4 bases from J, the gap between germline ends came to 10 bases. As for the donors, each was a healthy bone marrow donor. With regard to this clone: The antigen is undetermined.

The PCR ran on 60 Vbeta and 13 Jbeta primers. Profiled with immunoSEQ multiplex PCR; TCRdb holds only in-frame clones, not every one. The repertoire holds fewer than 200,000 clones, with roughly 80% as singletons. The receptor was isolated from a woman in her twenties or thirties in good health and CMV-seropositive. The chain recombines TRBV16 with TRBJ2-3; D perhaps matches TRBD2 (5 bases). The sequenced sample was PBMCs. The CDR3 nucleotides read TGTGCCAGCGAAGAGGGCGCAGATACGCAGTATTTT. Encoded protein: CASEEGADTQYF.